This entry lists 10 T cell receptor beta chains sequenced from one sample in a study of identifying expanded T cells in peripheral blood (dated by TCRdb to the late 2010s). Receptor libraries were prepared by the immunoSEQ multiplex PCR assay. The clones in this table, taken by TCRdb from immuneACCESS, are in-frame only. Not every clone is retained; where verified, under half of the shortfall comes from an unresolved V gene, and the cause of the rest is unknown. The sample table contains under 150,000 clones; only one count was recorded for around nine tenths of them. More than 7% of the sample rests with the top ten. The sample comprised blood. These receptors all stem from a person aged 18 to 75 in good health.

This chain links TRBV15 with TRBJ2-7; D is unresolved. From germline, CDR1 is LNHNV and CDR2 YYDKDF (reference sequence). V lost 0 bases to trimming and J lost 6 bases, with 12 bases between them. This CDR3 contains 14 residues. Here the CDR3 DNA reads TGTGCCACCAGCAGAGAGGCATGGGGTTCCGAGCAGTACTTC. Encoded protein: CATSREAWGSEQYF.

The chain has TRBV7-9 and TRBJ2-1, with 8 positions matching TRBD2. V shed 2 bases, J shed 8 bases, and the junction held 11 bases outside the gene matches. This CDR3 has 16 residues. Germline V gives CDR1 SEHNR, CDR2 FQNEAQ (reference sequence). The CDR3 DNA reads as TGTGCCAGCAGCTTAATGGGACTAGAGCGGGTGCATGAGCAGTTCTTC. This encodes CASSLMGLERVHEQFF.

This clone was seen a single time. The genes are TRBV5-1 and TRBJ1-1; D is unclear. The V and J ends lost 4 bases and 0 bases respectively, with 10 bases between them. CDR1 and CDR2 (germline): SGHRS, YFSETQ. This CDR3 is 14 amino acids long. CDR3 region: CASSTNSMNTEAFF. The DNA of the CDR3 is TGCGCCAGCAGCACTAACAGTATGAACACTGAAGCTTTCTTT.

This chain connects TRBV7-2 to TRBJ2-3, with 8 bases that match TRBD2. The CDR3 runs 14 residues. The germline gives CDR1 SGHTA, CDR2 FQGNSA. V shed 5 bases and J 4 bases; nucleotides not matched to a gene: 5. The CDR3 sequence: CASSTGLGPDTQYF. The DNA for the CDR3 is TGTGCCAGCAGCACGGGACTAGGTCCAGATACGCAGTATTTT.

V is TRBV6-4 and J is TRBJ2-5, with 8 bases aligning to TRBD2. This CDR3 spans 15 amino acids. With 6 bases clipped from V and 5 bases from J, the junction kept 11 bases outside the gene matches. CDR1 is MRHNA and CDR2 is SNTAGT in the germline V gene. The CDR3 coding sequence is TGTGCCAGCAGCGAGCGGGCGGGGGGCTCGGAGACCCAGTACTTC. Protein: CASSERAGGSETQYF.

This chain connects TRBV19 to TRBJ1-4; weak D call: TRBD1 (6 bases). V shed 3 bases and J shed 12 bases, with 17 bases lying between them. The germline V gene encodes CDR1 LNHDA and CDR2 SQIVND (reference sequence). The CDR3 extends over 14 amino acids. The CDR3 here is CASSILSQGTQLFF. DNA of the CDR3: TGTGCCAGTAGTATCCTTTCCCAGGGGACACAACTGTTTTTT. Based on the CDR3 plus reference TRBV19 and TRBJ1-4, the full variable domain is DGGITQSPKYLFRKEGQNVTLSCEQNLNHDAMYWYRQDPGQGLRLIYYSQIVNDFQKGDIAEGYSVSREKKESFPLTVTSAQKNPTAFYLCASSILSQGTQLFFGSGTQLSVL.

The V and J genes are TRBV9 and TRBJ1-1, with TRBD1 as a possible D gene (5 bases). Germline V gives CDR1 SGDLS, CDR2 YYNGEE. The CDR3 sequence is 14 residues long. V lost 3 bases to trimming and J lost 6 bases, with 15 bases between them. The CDR3 sequence: CASSASQEFPEAFF. CDR3 coding DNA: TGTGCCAGCAGCGCTTCACAGGAGTTCCCTGAAGCTTTCTTT. Using reference TRBV9 and TRBJ1-1 for the parts outside the CDR3, the full variable domain is DSGVTQTPKHLITATGQRVTLRCSPRSGDLSVYWYQQSLDQGLQFLIQYYNGEERAKGNILERFSAQQFPDLHSELNLSSLELGDSALYFCASSASQEFPEAFFGQGTRLTVV.

The CDR3 here is CSVDWGSGGELFF. For the CDR3, the DNA is TGCAGCGTTGATTGGGGATCGGGCGGGGAGCTGTTTTTT. The V and J genes are TRBV29-1 and TRBJ2-2; D not certain. Germline lookup yields CDR1 SQVTM and CDR2 ANQGSEA. V was clipped by 3 bases and J by 7 bases, with 12 bases between them. This CDR3 is built from 13 residues.

This clone was seen only once. This chain connects TRBV7-2 to TRBJ1-3; D is unresolved. V was clipped by 2 bases and J by 3 bases, with 8 bases between them. This CDR3 region has 14 residues. The germline gives CDR1 SGHTA, CDR2 FQGNSA. In nucleotides, the CDR3 is TGTGCCAGCAGCTTACACGGGAGTGGAAACACCATATATTTT. Its protein is CASSLHGSGNTIYF.

This clone was recorded a few times. V usage is TRBV6-5 and J usage is TRBJ1-5; the D is unclear. Germline assignment: CDR1 MNHEY and CDR2 SVGAGI. The V end was cut by 5 bases, the J end by 0 bases, with 8 bases between. The CDR3 extends over 14 amino acids. The chain's CDR3 is CASSDVYSNQPQHF. The CDR3 DNA reads TGTGCCAGCAGTGACGTATATAGCAATCAGCCCCAGCATTTT.